The source of this T cell receptor (beta chain) is a study of CD4 T cells in relation to SARS-CoV-2 and coronaviruses. The repertoire was sequenced with immunoSEQ multiplex PCR; TCRdb's copy has only in-frame clones and lacks some. The repertoire holds some 35,000 clones, with roughly 84% as singletons. For about nine days, about 9.9 x 10^4 sorted CD4+ cells grew with T cell-depleted PBMCs and CEF. Worth noting for this clone: The antigen remains unidentified.

Germline V gene data show CDR1 as LGHNA and CDR2 as YNFKEQ. V trimming: 4 bases; J trimming: 6 bases; junction bases outside the gene matches: 11. The length of the CDR3 is 17 residues. This sequence joins TRBV4-2 and TRBJ2-1; TRBD1 agrees at 11 bases. The sample comprised naive CD4+ T cells from PBMCs, cultured in vitro. Subset described: naive CD4+ T cells isolated by negative enrichment. The TCR originated in an adult with COVID-19. The CDR3 loop reads CASSRAFGTGGINEQFF. The CDR3 DNA reads TGTGCCAGCAGCCGAGCCTTTGGGACAGGGGGGATCAATGAGCAGTTCTTC.